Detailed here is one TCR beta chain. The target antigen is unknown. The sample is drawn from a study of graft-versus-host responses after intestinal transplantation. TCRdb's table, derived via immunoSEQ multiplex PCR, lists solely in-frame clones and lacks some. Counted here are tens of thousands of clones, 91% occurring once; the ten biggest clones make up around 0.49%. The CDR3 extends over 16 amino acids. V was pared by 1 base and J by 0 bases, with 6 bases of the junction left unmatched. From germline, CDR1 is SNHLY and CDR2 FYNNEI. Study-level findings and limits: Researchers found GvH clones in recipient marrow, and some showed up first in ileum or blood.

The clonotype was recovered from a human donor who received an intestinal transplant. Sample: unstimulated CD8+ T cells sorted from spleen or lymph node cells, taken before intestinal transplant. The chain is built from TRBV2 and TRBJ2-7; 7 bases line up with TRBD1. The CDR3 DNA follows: TGTGCCAGCAGTGAAGGGGACAGCCAATTCTCCTACGAGCAGTACTTC. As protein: CASSEGDSQFSYEQYF.